This TCR beta chain was obtained from a study of blood T cells in healthy people across ages. Points from the study as a whole: Nothing was known about donor CMV status, and this possibly confounded expanded clonotype changes. Observed TCR beta diversity per million T cells went down as age went up. This fall followed a roughly linear course with age.

CDR3 size: 13 residues. Germline CDR1 reads MNHEY; CDR2 reads SMNVEV (reference sequence). Points on this clonotype: Its antigen is undetermined.

Together with a sample-barcoded 5' primer, a J-beta primer mix was included in a second PCR lasting roughly 6 to 12 cycles. Every molecule of cDNA carried a tag from a template-switch adaptor with 12 random nucleotides. CDR3-containing paired-end reads numbering at least 2.5 million came from each sample. TCRdb reanalysed the 5' RACE reads using MiXCR and keeps one entry per CDR3 protein. The table includes about 800,000 distinct CDR3 sequences, less than 60% detected once. The clonotype was recovered from a man older than 75 in good health. Sequenced material: blood. V usage is TRBV27 and J usage is TRBJ2-5; 8 bases line up with TRBD1. The J call may be wrong; the DNA end is better matched by TRBJ2-7. Here the CDR3 reads CASSTAGQDEQYF. The CDR3 coding sequence is TGTGCCAGCAGTACCGCGGGACAGGACGAGCAGTACTTC.